The clone carrying this T cell receptor beta chain was recorded many times. Molecular barcoding with unique molecular identifiers was used for the TCRbeta library. Each CDR3 protein gets one entry after TCRdb re-called the PCR reads with MiXCR. This table has fewer than 1 million distinct CDR3 sequences, roughly 15% appearing once. Germline CDR1 and CDR2: SGDLS and YYNGEE. J lost 0 bases, V lost 0 bases, and 3 bases had no gene match. The CDR3 covers 16 residues. The sample originates from a study of T-cell reconstitution after alpha-beta-depleted transplantation in children. The material was PBMCs, mostly from graft donor cells, obtained 360 days after TCRalphabeta/CD19-depleted stem cell transplant. V is TRBV9 and J is TRBJ2-7; 10 nucleotides agree with TRBD2. The origin of this receptor is a male patient between 5 and 17 years old who had a stem cell transplant for acute lymphoblastic leukemia, so the T cells may come from the graft donor. In DNA, the CDR3 is TGTGCCAGCAGCGTAGAACCTAGCGGGAGCTCCTACGAGCAGTACTTC. It is translated as CASSVEPSGSSYEQYF.